Listed here are 14 T cell receptor beta chains from one sample, sequenced in a study of blood T cell repertoires in COVID-19. Using immunoSEQ multiplex PCR, the repertoire was profiled, and TCRdb retains in-frame clones only, with some absent. The data contain 200,000 to 250,000 clones, around 87% of them singletons. The sequencing sample was made of peripheral blood. Receptors were obtained from a man aged 55 to 70 with acute or convalescent COVID-19.

The V and J genes are TRBV28 and TRBJ2-7, with TRBD1 matching 7 bases. The ends lost 0 bases at V and 5 bases at J; junction bases unmatched: 4. The CDR3 runs 14 residues. Germline V gene sequence: CDR1 MDHEN, CDR2 SYDVKM. The CDR3 protein is CASSLWTGSNEQYF. In nucleotides, the CDR3 is TGTGCCAGCAGTTTATGGACAGGGAGTAACGAGCAGTACTTC.

The V and J genes are TRBV6-2 or TRBV6-3 and TRBJ1-6; 7 bases align to TRBD1. The CDR3 has 15 amino acids. The germline CDR1 and CDR2 sequences are MNHEY and SVGEGT. The J segment lost 7 bases and the V segment lost 4 bases, leaving 7 bases of the junction unmatched. DNA of the CDR3: TGTGCCAGCAGTTCCAAGACAGGGCTGAATTCACCCCTCCACTTT. This sequence encodes CASSSKTGLNSPLHF.

This clone showed up many times. The V call is TRBV2, the J call TRBJ2-7; D possibly corresponds to TRBD2 (5 bases). V lost 7 bases, J lost 1 base, and 14 bases lay in between. Germline V CDR1 and CDR2: SNHLY, FYNNEI. This CDR3 region has 14 residues. The CDR3 DNA sequence: TGTGCCAGCATGTACAGCGGTGAGTCCTACGAGCAGTACTTC. This encodes CASMYSGESYEQYF.

The chain recombines TRBV3-1 (or the pseudogene TRBV3-2) with TRBJ1-2; 9 bases agree with TRBD1. This CDR3 has 13 residues. Germline values: CDR1 LGHDT, CDR2 YNNKEL (reference sequence). V was pared by 4 bases and J by 8 bases, with 5 bases of the junction left unmatched. CDR3 DNA: TGTGCCAGCAGCCCCGGGACAGGGCTCGGCTACACCTTC. As protein: CASSPGTGLGYTF.

This clone has only a few counts. The chain recombines TRBV19 with TRBJ1-6; TRBD1 agrees at 7 bases. This CDR3 contains 14 residues. The germline V gene has CDR1 LNHDA and CDR2 SQIVND (reference sequence). Trimming took 7 bases from V and 6 from J; bases not matched to a gene: 6. The CDR3 coding sequence is TGTGCCAGTACCAGACAGGGTGCTAATTCACCCCTCCACTTT. Translating gives CASTRQGANSPLHF.

The rearrangement uses TRBV29-1 and TRBJ1-5, with D perhaps TRBD1 (6 bases). CDR1 and CDR2 from the germline V gene are SQVTM and ANQGSEA. V was clipped by 6 bases and J by 1 base, with 13 bases between them. The CDR3 has 14 residues. For the CDR3, the DNA is TGCAGCGTCGCAGGGGATGCGAGCAATCAGCCCCAGCATTTT. Its translation: CSVAGDASNQPQHF.

This chain uses TRBV7-9 with TRBJ2-5; 8 bases map to TRBD1. Germline CDR1 SEHNR, CDR2 FQNEAQ (reference sequence). There are 16 residues in the CDR3. J lost 4 bases, V lost 1 base, and 8 bases had no gene match. CDR3 nucleotide sequence: TGTGCCAGCAGCTTAGGTGCTAGTGACAGGGGAGAGACCCAGTACTTC. This encodes CASSLGASDRGETQYF.

This clone occurred once. The chain carries TRBV19 and TRBJ2-2; D is ambiguous. CDR1 and CDR2 (germline): LNHDA, SQIVND (reference sequence). The CDR3 spans 15 residues. Trimming left V 3 bases short and J 1 base short, with 9 bases between. The CDR3 reads CASSIYLLNTGELFF. In DNA form, the CDR3 reads TGTGCCAGTAGTATCTACCTACTGAACACCGGGGAGCTGTTTTTT.

The rearrangement uses TRBV29-1 and TRBJ1-2; 8 nucleotides agree with TRBD1. V lost 4 bases to trimming and J lost 7 bases; unmatched junction nucleotides: 14. CDR1 and CDR2 (germline): SQVTM, ANQGSEA. CDR3 length equals 15 residues. DNA for the CDR3: TGCAGCGTTGCCAGCGTCAGGGGGCATGAACGTGGCTACACCTTC. This translates into CSVASVRGHERGYTF.

This chain connects TRBV27 to TRBJ2-1; possibly TRBD1 for D (6 bases). Trimming took 5 bases from V and 7 from J, leaving 12 bases between them. The germline V gene has CDR1 MNHEY and CDR2 SMNVEV (reference sequence). The CDR3 has 13 amino acids. The DNA of the CDR3 is TGTGCCAGCAGTCTACAAGGACAGAATGAGCAGTTCTTC. Translating it yields CASSLQGQNEQFF.

The rearrangement joins TRBV6-5 to TRBJ2-1; TRBD1 might be the D (5 bases). Per germline, CDR1 MNHEY and CDR2 SVGAGI. The CDR3 length is 15 residues. Deletions cut 6 bases from V and 4 bases from J, with 16 bases between. CDR3 DNA sequence: TGTGCCAGCAGATCTCAGGGATACCCTTACAATGAGCAGTTCTTC. Its protein is CASRSQGYPYNEQFF.

The chain couples TRBV5-1 to TRBJ2-5; D not resolved. V gave up 4 bases and J gave up 4 bases, with 14 bases separating them. In germline, CDR1 is SGHRS, CDR2 YFSETQ. The CDR3 loop spans 14 amino acids. The CDR3 sequence: CASSPLGGSETQYF. The CDR3 DNA reads TGCGCCAGCAGCCCCCTTGGTGGCTCAGAGACCCAGTACTTC.

The sample holds a few counts of this clone. The chain joins TRBV11-2 to TRBJ1-4; D is perhaps TRBD1 (5 bases). This CDR3 has 16 amino acids. V lost 0 bases to trimming and J lost 0 bases, with 8 bases between them. Germline V gene data show CDR1 as SGHAT and CDR2 as FQNNGV. The CDR3 protein is CASSLDRVATNEKLFF. Here the CDR3 DNA reads TGTGCCAGCAGCTTAGACAGGGTGGCAACTAATGAAAAACTGTTTTTT.

The chain couples TRBV9 to TRBJ1-1; D might be TRBD1 (6 bases). CDR1 SGDLS and CDR2 YYNGEE come from the germline V gene. This CDR3 contains 15 residues. The germline V and J ends were trimmed by 0 bases and 5 bases, with 14 bases remaining between them. The CDR3 sequence is CASSVDGGAGTEAFF. The CDR3 region has the DNA TGTGCCAGCAGCGTAGATGGGGGGGCAGGTACTGAAGCTTTCTTT.